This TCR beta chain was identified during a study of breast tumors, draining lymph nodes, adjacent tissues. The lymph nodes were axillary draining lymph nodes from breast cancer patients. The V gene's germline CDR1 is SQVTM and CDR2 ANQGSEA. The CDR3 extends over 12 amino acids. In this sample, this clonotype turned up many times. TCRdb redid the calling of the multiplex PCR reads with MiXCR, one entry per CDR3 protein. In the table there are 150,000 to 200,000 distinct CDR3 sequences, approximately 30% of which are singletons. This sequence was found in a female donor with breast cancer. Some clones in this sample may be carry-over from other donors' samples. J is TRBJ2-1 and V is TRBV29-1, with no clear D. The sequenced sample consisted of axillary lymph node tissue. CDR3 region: CREDAAYNEQFF. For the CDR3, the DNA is TGCAGAGAAGACGCGGCCTACAATGAGCAGTTCTTC.